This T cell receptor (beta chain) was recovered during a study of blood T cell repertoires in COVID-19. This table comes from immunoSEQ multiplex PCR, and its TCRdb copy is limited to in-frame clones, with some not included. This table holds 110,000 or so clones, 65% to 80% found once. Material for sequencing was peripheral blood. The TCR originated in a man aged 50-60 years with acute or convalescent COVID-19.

CDR3 nucleotides: TGTGCCAGCAGCCCAGGACTAGCGGGGTACGAGCAGTACTTC. It is translated as CASSPGLAGYEQYF. The rearrangement links TRBV9 to TRBJ2-7; 12 bases are a match to TRBD2. The trim removed 4 bases at V and 4 bases at J, leaving 3 bases unmatched. Looked up from germline, CDR1 is SGDLS and CDR2 is YYNGEE. This CDR3 has 14 amino acids.